This TCR beta chain is from a study of metastatic and nonmetastatic thyroid tumors. Broader study findings: Patients with malignant thyroid tumors reportedly had significantly higher TCR beta diversity than those with benign nodules, in blood and tumor.

Ahead of thyroid surgery, no patient had received treatment of any kind. This clone was recorded at least ten times. Antigen: not known. Through MiXCR, TCRdb re-clonotyped the PCR reads. Among about 69,000 clones listed, about 14% were seen once. This TCR was recovered from a male donor with papillary thyroid cancer or a benign thyroid nodule (not recorded which). Some clones in this sample may be carry-over from other donors' samples. What was sequenced was blood.

Written as DNA, the CDR3 is TGTGCCAGCAGTGACTCGAACCTAGCGGGCCGTACGAGATACGAGCAGTACTTC. Translated, it gives CASSDSNLAGRTRYEQYF. This chain connects TRBV6-4 to TRBJ2-7; 8 bases fit TRBD2. Germline V gene lookup returns CDR1 MRHNA and CDR2 SNTAGT. Unmatched junction bases numbered 14, after V lost 0 bases and J lost 4 bases. The CDR3 runs 18 residues.